The 26 T cell receptor beta chains given below trace back to one sample, sequenced in a study of cytomegalovirus exposure and HLA in healthy donors listed by TCRdb under 2017. Libraries were prepared through the immunoSEQ multiplex PCR assay. For the multiplex PCR, a mixture combining 60 forward primers for TCR Vbeta segments and 13 reverse primers for TCR Jbeta segments was used. What TCRdb holds here is the immuneACCESS table cut down to in-frame rearrangements. Part of the clones is not present; checked against another copy, under half of the missing clones reflect an unresolved V gene, and the others are unexplained. The sample table contains 90,000 to 120,000 clones; only one count was recorded for roughly 9.1% of them. The top ten hold less than 6% of the sample. The sequencing sample was made of PBMCs. Receptors originate from a man aged 35 to 55 in good health and CMV-seropositive.

This clone was seen a handful of times. The chain employs TRBV6-5 and TRBJ2-1, with 9 nucleotides matching TRBD2. Trimming took 6 bases from V and 2 from J; bases not matched to a gene: 5. Germline V gene sequence: CDR1 MNHEY, CDR2 SVGAGI. There are 15 residues in the CDR3. CDR3 protein: CASRIAGVAYNEQFF. The CDR3 coding sequence is TGTGCCAGCAGAATAGCGGGAGTCGCCTACAATGAGCAGTTCTTC.

This clone was seen a single time. V usage is TRBV5-1 and J usage is TRBJ2-3; 10 bases line up with TRBD2. CDR3 size: 17 residues. CDR1 and CDR2 from the germline V gene are SGHRS and YFSETQ. J gave up 2 bases and V 5 bases, and 11 bases lay outside the gene matches. CDR3 sequence (DNA): TGCGCCAGCAGGGTAGCGGGAGGTATCTCTCCCACAGATACGCAGTATTTT. It yields the protein CASRVAGGISPTDTQYF.

V usage is TRBV2 and J usage is TRBJ2-2; 9 bases align to TRBD1. Germline loops: CDR1 SNHLY, CDR2 FYNNEI. V was clipped by 6 bases and J by 6 bases; unmatched bases: 8. The CDR3 covers 15 residues. The CDR3 loop reads CASSATGTGSGELFF. The CDR3 nucleotides read TGTGCCAGCAGCGCCACCGGGACAGGGTCCGGGGAGCTGTTTTTT. Based on the CDR3 plus reference TRBV2 and TRBJ2-2, the full variable domain is EPEVTQTPSHQVTQMGQEVILRCVPISNHLYFYWYRQILGQKVEFLVSFYNNEISEKSEIFDDQFSVERPDGSNFTLKIRSTKLEDSAMYFCASSATGTGSGELFFGEGSRLTVL.

This chain links TRBV5-1 with TRBJ2-2; 8 bases are shared with TRBD1. Germline trimming cut 4 bases from V and 7 bases from J; bases unmatched to any gene: 9. Per the germline V gene, CDR1 is SGHRS and CDR2 is YFSETQ. CDR3 length: 15 residues. The CDR3 sequence: CASSLQGVRIGELFF. DNA of the CDR3: TGCGCCAGCAGCCTACAGGGGGTGCGCATCGGGGAGCTGTTTTTT.

This clone was observed once. This sequence joins TRBV5-1 and TRBJ2-7; the D gene is possibly TRBD1 (6 bases). CDR3 length: 16 amino acids. Germline CDR1 SGHRS, CDR2 YFSETQ. V dropped 4 bases and J dropped 1 base, with 18 bases sitting between them. The CDR3 reads CASSGAGQGWSYEQYF. The CDR3 coding sequence is TGCGCCAGCAGCGGCGCGGGTCAGGGGTGGTCCTACGAGCAGTACTTC.

On this clone itself: A clone one base away is much larger, so this may be a read error. The rearrangement uses TRBV30 and TRBJ2-1; maybe TRBD2 (5 bases). The CDR3 totals 12 residues. The V gene's germline CDR1 is GTSNPN and CDR2 SVGIG (reference sequence). As DNA, the CDR3 is TGTGCCTGGACTAGCCCCACGAATGAGCCGTTCTTC. It codes for CAWTSPTNEPFF.

The table lists this clone with a few counts. The genes are TRBV7-3 and TRBJ2-1; D gene ambiguous. CDR1 is SGHTA, CDR2 FQGTGA, per germline. The V end was cut by 1 base, the J end by 6 bases, with 7 bases between. The CDR3 covers 13 residues. Here the CDR3 reads CASSLIGSNEQFF. CDR3 DNA: TGTGCCAGCAGCTTAATCGGTTCCAATGAGCAGTTCTTC.

In its sample, this clone was seen a few times. The chain links TRBV9 to TRBJ2-1, with a tentative D call TRBD1 (6 bases). Looked up from germline, CDR1 is SGDLS and CDR2 is YYNGEE. There are 16 residues in the CDR3. Trimming stripped 3 bases from V and 1 base from J, with 14 bases between. DNA of the CDR3: TGTGCCAGCAGCGCCCGTGGGGGCGGATCCTACAATGAGCAGTTCTTC. This encodes CASSARGGGSYNEQFF. Full variable domain (outside the CDR3, taken from reference TRBV9 and TRBJ2-1): DSGVTQTPKHLITATGQRVTLRCSPRSGDLSVYWYQQSLDQGLQFLIQYYNGEERAKGNILERFSAQQFPDLHSELNLSSLELGDSALYFCASSARGGGSYNEQFFGPGTRLTVL.

This rearrangement joins TRBV15 to TRBJ1-5; TRBD1 aligns across 10 bases. The germline CDR1 and CDR2 sequences are LNHNV and YYDKDF (reference sequence). V was pared by 1 base and J by 5 bases, with 5 bases of the junction left unmatched. This CDR3 is built from 16 residues. CDR3 sequence reads: CATSRVTGTGDQPQHF. The CDR3 bases are TGTGCCACCAGCAGAGTTACGGGGACAGGGGATCAGCCCCAGCATTTT.

V is TRBV28 and J is TRBJ1-6; no clear D gene. Germline V gives CDR1 MDHEN, CDR2 SYDVKM. The CDR3 has 14 amino acids. V was cut by 9 bases and J by 10 bases, with 19 bases left in between. CDR3 residues: CASVTVGLGSPLHF. The DNA of the CDR3 is TGTGCCAGTGTGACGGTTGGACTAGGGTCACCCCTCCACTTT.

V and J are TRBV29-1 and TRBJ2-6; 7 positions agree with TRBD1. The length of the CDR3 is 15 residues. In germline, CDR1 is SQVTM, CDR2 ANQGSEA. The V and J ends lost 6 bases and 2 bases, in that order; junction bases with no gene match: 7. The DNA of the CDR3 is TGCAGCGTGACGGGACAGCTAACTGGGGCCAACGTCCTGACTTTC. It is translated as CSVTGQLTGANVLTF.

The chain is built from TRBV10-2 and TRBJ1-1, with D possibly TRBD1 on 5 matching bases. Per the germline V gene, CDR1 is WSHSY and CDR2 is SAAADI. The CDR3 loop spans 15 amino acids. Trimming removed 3 bases at V and 4 bases at J, with 15 bases between. The CDR3, as DNA: TGCGCCAGCAGTGAAGCGGGCAGGGCGATCACTGAAGCTTTCTTT. It yields the protein CASSEAGRAITEAFF.

The table lists this clone with a count of one. The junction does not match germline at one end; this may be a read error. The CDR3 DNA follows: TGCAGCGTTCAGGGTTCAGGCTACGCGCAGTACTTC. Protein sequence: CSVQGSGYAQYF. This chain joins TRBV29-1 and TRBJ2-7; D might be TRBD1 (5 bases). The length of the CDR3 is 12 residues. Per the germline V gene, CDR1 is SQVTM and CDR2 is ANQGSEA.

The chain uses TRBV6-1 and TRBJ2-7; 8 bases fit TRBD1. Looked up from germline, CDR1 is MNHNS and CDR2 is SASEGT. Trimming at V came to 3 bases and at J to 5 bases, leaving 9 bases not matched to a gene. The CDR3 sequence is 15 residues long. The CDR3 sequence: CASSDAPDRADEQYF. The CDR3 nucleotides read TGTGCCAGCAGTGACGCTCCGGACAGGGCCGACGAGCAGTACTTC.

This clone was counted only a few times. The chain carries TRBV9 and TRBJ2-7, with TRBD1 matching over 7 bases. The germline CDR1 and CDR2 sequences are SGDLS and YYNGEE. The V segment lost 4 bases and the J segment 3 bases; nucleotides outside the gene matches: 10. This CDR3 has 15 residues. The CDR3 loop reads CASSPNRDSNYEQYF. CDR3 nucleotide sequence: TGTGCCAGCAGCCCCAACAGGGACAGTAACTACGAGCAGTACTTC.

J is TRBJ1-2 and V is TRBV16; TRBD1 agrees at 7 bases. Trimming took 2 bases from V and 8 from J; bases not matched to a gene: 5. Germline V lookup: CDR1 KGHSY, CDR2 FQNENV. CDR3 length: 13 amino acids. CDR3 DNA: TGTGCCAGCAGCCAAAAACAGGGGCACGGCTACACCTTC. It specifies CASSQKQGHGYTF.

The sample holds a few counts of this clone. The rearrangement joins TRBV14 to TRBJ2-1, with 7 nucleotides matching TRBD2. CDR1 SGHDN and CDR2 FVKESK come from the germline V gene. The CDR3 runs 17 residues. V lost 2 bases, J lost 6 bases, and 13 bases stayed unmatched. The CDR3: CASSQLEGEGPFNEQFF. CDR3 DNA: TGTGCCAGCAGCCAACTTGAAGGGGAGGGCCCCTTCAATGAGCAGTTCTTC.

The chain couples TRBV7-6 to TRBJ2-7; 12 bases map to TRBD2. Trimming cost V 3 bases and J 7 bases; bases outside gene matches: 13. The CDR3 length is 17 residues. The V gene's germline CDR1 is SGHVS and CDR2 FNYEAQ. The CDR3 sequence is CASSFRLAGGGSVEQYF. Here the CDR3 DNA reads TGTGCCAGCAGCTTCCGTCTAGCGGGAGGGGGATCTGTTGAGCAGTACTTC.

V is TRBV2 and J is TRBJ2-2, with D perhaps TRBD1 (6 bases). Germline V gene sequence: CDR1 SNHLY, CDR2 FYNNEI. V dropped 2 bases and J dropped 7 bases, with 17 bases sitting between them. The CDR3 sequence is 16 residues long. CDR3 in DNA: TGTGCCAGCAGTGAAAGGCAGGGGCAGGTTAGCGGGGAGCTGTTTTTT. Its translation is CASSERQGQVSGELFF.

This clone has more than one count but fewer than ten. This chain uses TRBV9 with TRBJ1-3, with D hard to call. V was cut by 9 bases and J by 4 bases, with 17 bases left in between. Germline-derived CDR1 and CDR2 are SGDLS and YYNGEE. CDR3 length equals 14 residues. CDR3 DNA sequence: TGTGCCACAACCCCCCCTAGGCAGGGAAACACCATATATTTT. It encodes CATTPPRQGNTIYF.

This clone was seen a handful of times. V and J are TRBV11-2 and TRBJ2-2; a possible D gene is TRBD2 (5 bases). The CDR3 is 13 amino acids. Deletions cut 5 bases from V and 7 bases from J, with 11 bases between. CDR1 and CDR2 (germline): SGHAT, FQNNGV. CDR3 in DNA: TGTGCCAGCAGCGGTAACGAGGGCGGGGAGCTGTTTTTT. Its protein product is CASSGNEGGELFF.

This clone was observed a few times. The chain carries TRBV2 and TRBJ2-1, with D maybe TRBD2 (6 bases). This CDR3 spans 14 amino acids. Germline lookup yields CDR1 SNHLY and CDR2 FYNNEI. Between the trimmed V and J ends, which lost 6 bases and 4 bases, there was a span of 13 bases. The CDR3 loop is CASRPGVGYNEQFF. CDR3 DNA: TGTGCCAGCAGACCGGGAGTGGGGTACAATGAGCAGTTCTTC.

This clone has only a few counts. The chain links TRBV5-1 to TRBJ2-7; tentative D call: TRBD2 (7 bases). Germline CDR1 SGHRS, CDR2 YFSETQ. Trimming removed 8 bases from V and 3 bases from J, with 15 bases in between. The CDR3 length is 13 residues. Here the CDR3 reads CASNREGSYEQYF. Written as DNA, the CDR3 is TGCGCCAGTAACAGGGAGGGTAGCTACGAGCAGTACTTC.

This clone occurred a few times. The J gene is TRBJ1-1, the V gene TRBV27; D is possibly TRBD1 (5 bases). Trimming pared 2 bases from V and 1 base from J, leaving 8 bases between. The CDR3 spans 14 residues. Per germline, CDR1 MNHEY and CDR2 SMNVEV (reference sequence). The CDR3 DNA is TGTGCCAGCAGTTTAGGGGGGGAGAACACTGAAGCTTTCTTT. Translating gives CASSLGGENTEAFF.

This clone has only a few counts. The chain employs TRBV10-3 and TRBJ1-2; no clear D. Per the germline V gene, CDR1 is ENHRY and CDR2 is SYGVKD. This CDR3 has 14 residues. The V end was cut by 3 bases, the J end by 4 bases, with 12 bases between. CDR3 in amino acids: CAISDGVLLYGYTF. The CDR3 bases are TGTGCCATCAGTGACGGAGTCCTCCTCTATGGCTACACCTTC.

This clone was seen a few times. V usage is TRBV11-3 and J usage is TRBJ2-7; the D gene is possibly TRBD1 (5 bases). The CDR3 totals 16 residues. The V gene's germline CDR1 is SGHNT and CDR2 YENEEA. V lost 4 bases and J 1 base, leaving 17 bases between the germline ends. The CDR3 bases are TGTGCCAGCAGCTCTGGTAAGGGGCTCCAATCCTACGAGCAGTACTTC. This codes for CASSSGKGLQSYEQYF.